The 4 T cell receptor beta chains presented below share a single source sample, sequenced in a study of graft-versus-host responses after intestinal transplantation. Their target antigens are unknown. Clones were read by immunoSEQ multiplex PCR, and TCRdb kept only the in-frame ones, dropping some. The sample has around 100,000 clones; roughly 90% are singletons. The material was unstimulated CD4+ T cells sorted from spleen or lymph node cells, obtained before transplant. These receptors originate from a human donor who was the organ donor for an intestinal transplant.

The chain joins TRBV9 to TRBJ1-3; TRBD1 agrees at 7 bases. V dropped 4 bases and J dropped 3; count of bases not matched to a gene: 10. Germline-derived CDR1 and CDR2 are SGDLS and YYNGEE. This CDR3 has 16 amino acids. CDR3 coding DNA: TGTGCCAGCAGCCCCAGGGGGGTTCTAGGTGGAAACACCATATATTTT. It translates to CASSPRGVLGGNTIYF.

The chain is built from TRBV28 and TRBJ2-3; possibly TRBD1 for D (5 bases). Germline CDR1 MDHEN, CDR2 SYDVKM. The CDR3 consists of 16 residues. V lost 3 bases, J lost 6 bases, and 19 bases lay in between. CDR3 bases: TGTGCCAGCAGTTTGAAGGGGCCCTACTTCGTGGATACGCAGTATTTT. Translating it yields CASSLKGPYFVDTQYF.

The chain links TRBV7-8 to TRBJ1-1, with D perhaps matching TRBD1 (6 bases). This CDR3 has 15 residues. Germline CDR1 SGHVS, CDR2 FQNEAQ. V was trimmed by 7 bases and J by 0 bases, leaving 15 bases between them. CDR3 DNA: TGTGCCAGCACCCTAGGGGGGATAATGAACACTGAAGCTTTCTTT. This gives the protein CASTLGGIMNTEAFF.

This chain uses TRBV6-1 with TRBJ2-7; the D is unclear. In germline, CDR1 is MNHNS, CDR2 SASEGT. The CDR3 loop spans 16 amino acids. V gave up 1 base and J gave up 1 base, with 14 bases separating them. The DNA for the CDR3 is TGTGCCAGCAGTGAAGAATTCTTAACGGAGTCCTACGAGCAGTACTTC. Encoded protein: CASSEEFLTESYEQYF.